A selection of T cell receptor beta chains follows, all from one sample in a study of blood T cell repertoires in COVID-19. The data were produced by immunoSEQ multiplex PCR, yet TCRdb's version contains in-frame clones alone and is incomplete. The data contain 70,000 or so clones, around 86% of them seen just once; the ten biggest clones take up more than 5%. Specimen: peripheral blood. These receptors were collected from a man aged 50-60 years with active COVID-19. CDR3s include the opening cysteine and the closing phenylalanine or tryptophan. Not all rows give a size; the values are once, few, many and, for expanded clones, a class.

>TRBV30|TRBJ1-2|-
CAWTKNARVGYGYTF
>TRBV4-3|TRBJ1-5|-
CASSQDLPTQYSNQPQHF
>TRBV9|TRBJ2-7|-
CASSVESSVGEQYF
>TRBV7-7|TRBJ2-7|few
CASSPDRGQNEQYF
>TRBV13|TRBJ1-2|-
CASSLDPFYRVGSPADGYTF
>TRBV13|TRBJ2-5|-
CASSFPSGSETQYF
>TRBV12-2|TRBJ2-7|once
CASRLPRRDPNTYEQYF
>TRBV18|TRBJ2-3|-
CASSPSADTQYF
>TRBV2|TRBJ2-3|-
CVTRSGDRTDTQYF
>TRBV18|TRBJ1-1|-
CASSSQGMNTEAFF
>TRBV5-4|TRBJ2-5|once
CASASDTLPETQYF
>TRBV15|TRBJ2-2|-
CATSRADGTGELFF
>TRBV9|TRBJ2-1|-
CASSMSGSPTNEQFF
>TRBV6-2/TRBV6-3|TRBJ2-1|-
CASSPRTSGSRYNEQFF
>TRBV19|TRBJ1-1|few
CASSILPGNTEAFF
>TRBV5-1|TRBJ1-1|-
CASSLVAGAPNTEAFF
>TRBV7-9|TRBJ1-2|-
CASRGQGTGYTF
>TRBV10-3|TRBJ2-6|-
CAISDGGSGANVLTF
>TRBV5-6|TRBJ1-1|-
CASSLGGTGAYTEAFF
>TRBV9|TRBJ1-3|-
CASSQGGGYGNTIYF
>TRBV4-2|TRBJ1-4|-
CASGDRDRVANEKLFF
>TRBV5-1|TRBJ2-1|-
CASSLEASGSSYNEQFF
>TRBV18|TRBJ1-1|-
CASSPRTAKMNTEAFF